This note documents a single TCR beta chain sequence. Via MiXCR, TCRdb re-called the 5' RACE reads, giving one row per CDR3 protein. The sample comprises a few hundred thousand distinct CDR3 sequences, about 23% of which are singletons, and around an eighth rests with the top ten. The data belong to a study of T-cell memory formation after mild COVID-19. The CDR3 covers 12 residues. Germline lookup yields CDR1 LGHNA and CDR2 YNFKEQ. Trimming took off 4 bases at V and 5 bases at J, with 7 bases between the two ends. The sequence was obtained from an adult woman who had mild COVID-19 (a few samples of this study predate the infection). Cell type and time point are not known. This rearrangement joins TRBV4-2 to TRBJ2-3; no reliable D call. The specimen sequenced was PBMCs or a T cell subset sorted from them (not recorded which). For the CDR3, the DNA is TGTGCCAGCAGCCTGGGGAAAGATACGCAGTATTTT. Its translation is CASSLGKDTQYF.